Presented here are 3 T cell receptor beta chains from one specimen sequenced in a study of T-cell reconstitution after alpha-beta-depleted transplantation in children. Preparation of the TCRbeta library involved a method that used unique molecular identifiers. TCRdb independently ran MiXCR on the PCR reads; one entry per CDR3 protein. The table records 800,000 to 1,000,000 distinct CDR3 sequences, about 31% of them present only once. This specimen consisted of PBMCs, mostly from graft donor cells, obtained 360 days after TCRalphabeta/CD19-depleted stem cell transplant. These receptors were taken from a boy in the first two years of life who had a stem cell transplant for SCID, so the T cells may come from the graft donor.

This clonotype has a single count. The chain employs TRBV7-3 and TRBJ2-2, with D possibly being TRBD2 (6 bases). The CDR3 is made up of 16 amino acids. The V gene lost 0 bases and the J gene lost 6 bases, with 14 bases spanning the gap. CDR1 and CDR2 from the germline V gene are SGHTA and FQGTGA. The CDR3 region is CASSLTRSTGAGELFF. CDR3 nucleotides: TGTGCCAGCAGCTTAACGCGGAGTACGGGGGCCGGGGAGCTGTTTTTT. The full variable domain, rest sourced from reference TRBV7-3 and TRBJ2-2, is GAGVSQTPSNKVTEKGKYVELRCDPISGHTALYWYRQSLGQGPEFLIYFQGTGAADDSGLPNDRFFAVRPEGSVSTLKIQRTERGDSAVYLCASSLTRSTGAGELFFGEGSRLTVL.

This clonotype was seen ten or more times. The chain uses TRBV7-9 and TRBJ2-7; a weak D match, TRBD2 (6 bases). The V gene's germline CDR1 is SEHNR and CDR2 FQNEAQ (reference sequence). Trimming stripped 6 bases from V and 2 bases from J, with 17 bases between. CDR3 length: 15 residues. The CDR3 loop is CASSPSVVSAYEQYF. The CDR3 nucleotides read TGTGCCAGCAGTCCTAGCGTGGTGAGCGCCTACGAGCAGTACTTC.

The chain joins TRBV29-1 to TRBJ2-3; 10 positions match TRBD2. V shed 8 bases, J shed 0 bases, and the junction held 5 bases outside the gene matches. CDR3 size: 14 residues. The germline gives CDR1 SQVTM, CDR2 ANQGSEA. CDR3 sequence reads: CSFSGGDSTDTQYF. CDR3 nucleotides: TGCAGCTTCAGCGGGGGGGACAGCACAGATACGCAGTATTTT.